This is a list of T cell receptor beta chains from one sample in a study of blood T cell repertoires in COVID-19. TCRdb keeps only in-frame clones here, not all; method: immunoSEQ multiplex PCR. Of 95,000 to 110,000 clones in the sample, 85% to 90% are singletons; the top ten hold about 16%. The sample taken for sequencing was peripheral blood. The receptors here all came from a man aged 45-60 years with acute or convalescent COVID-19. Both conserved end residues are part of each CDR3. The D gene is left open where the match is weak. Size is stated for part of the rows, as once, few or many counts, or as a class when the clone is expanded.

clone_size	d_call	v_call	j_call	cdr3_nt	cdr3_aa
-	-	TRBV5-4	TRBJ2-7	TGTGCCAGCAGCTCGTACCCCTCGGGCCCCGGGGGCGAGCAGTACTTC	CASSSYPSGPGGEQYF
-	TRBD2	TRBV7-2	TRBJ2-1	TGTGCCAGCGTGGTAGCGGGAGGTAGTGAGCAGTTCTTC	CASVVAGGSEQFF
once	TRBD1	TRBV7-8	TRBJ1-2	TGTGCCAGCAGCTATTATGTAGGACAGGGGAGATTTAACTATGGCTACACCTTC	CASSYYVGQGRFNYGYTF
-	TRBD2	TRBV7-2	TRBJ2-1	TGTGCCAGCAGCTTAGAGGGACTAGCGGGATGGAATGAGCAGTTCTTC	CASSLEGLAGWNEQFF
once	-	TRBV3-1/TRBV3-2	TRBJ2-1	TGTGCCAGCAGCCAAGATCGCACTAAAGGCAATGAGCAGTTCTTC	CASSQDRTKGNEQFF
-	-	TRBV30	TRBJ2-7	TGTGCCTGGAGTCCATCGGGGAACTACGAGCAGTACTTC	CAWSPSGNYEQYF
-	TRBD2	TRBV7-9	TRBJ2-1	TGTGCCAGCAGCCTCCGGACTAGCGGGAGCGTCGATGAGCAGTTCTTC	CASSLRTSGSVDEQFF
-	-	TRBV10-1	TRBJ2-5	TGCGCCATCAGAAAGCGGACCCAAGAGACCCAGTACTTC	CAIRKRTQETQYF
-	-	TRBV9	TRBJ2-7	TGTGCCAGCAGCGCCGACCCTAGCGTCACCTACGAGCAGTACTTC	CASSADPSVTYEQYF
-	TRBD2	TRBV19	TRBJ2-1	TGTGCCAGCCTAGGTAGCGGGAGGGCGAATGAGCAGTTCTTC	CASLGSGRANEQFF
-	-	TRBV19	TRBJ2-1	TGTGCCAGTAGTATAGATTATAGCGGTGGGCTCAATGAGCAGTTCTTC	CASSIDYSGGLNEQFF
once	-	TRBV10-3	TRBJ1-1	TGTGCCATCAGTGCGAGCGGCCCCACTGAAGCTTTCTTT	CAISASGPTEAFF
-	TRBD1	TRBV3-1/TRBV3-2	TRBJ2-5	TGTGCCAGCAGCCAAGATCAGACAGGGAGCCAAGAGACCCAGTACTTC	CASSQDQTGSQETQYF
-	-	TRBV5-5	TRBJ1-1	TGTGCCAGCAGCTTGGGGGGGCTGGGGCCCACTGAAGCTTTCTTT	CASSLGGLGPTEAFF
-	TRBD2	TRBV14	TRBJ2-5	TGTGCCAGCAGCCAAGATAGACTAGCGGGGGGAGAGACCCAGTACTTC	CASSQDRLAGGETQYF
-	TRBD2	TRBV10-3	TRBJ2-1	TGTGCCATCAGTCCCCGACTAGCGGAGGGGAATGAGCAGTTCTTC	CAISPRLAEGNEQFF
-	TRBD2	TRBV7-9	TRBJ2-1	TGTGCCAGCAGAAAAACCACCGGACTAGCGATTACTGCCGAGCAGTTCTTC	CASRKTTGLAITAEQFF
-	-	TRBV6-5	TRBJ1-5	TGTGCCACCGACGCAGGGCTGAATCAGCCCCAGCATTTT	CATDAGLNQPQHF
-	TRBD1	TRBV10-3	TRBJ1-3	TGTGCCATCAGTGAGCCGGGACAGGGGAGAAACACCATATATTTT	CAISEPGQGRNTIYF
-	TRBD1	TRBV29-1	TRBJ1-1	TGCAGCGTTGCGACAGGGTTGAACACTGAAGCTTTCTTT	CSVATGLNTEAFF
-	TRBD2	TRBV19	TRBJ2-1	TGTGCCAGTAGTAGACGGACTAGCGGGAACTACAATGAGCAGTTCTTC	CASSRRTSGNYNEQFF
many	-	TRBV7-2	TRBJ2-5	TGTGCCAGCAGCTTAGCCACAGGAAAACCGTACTTC	CASSLATGKPYF
-	-	TRBV5-6	TRBJ1-2	TGTGCCAGCAGCTTGGTAGGGGCAGGGGCCCACTATGGCTACACCTTC	CASSLVGAGAHYGYTF
-	-	TRBV19	TRBJ2-1	TGTGCCAGTAGTACCCGGGACTCCCGATACAATGAGCAGTTCTTC	CASSTRDSRYNEQFF
-	TRBD1	TRBV9	TRBJ2-5	TGTGCCAGCAGCGACGGGACAGTCAGCGAGACCCAGTACTTC	CASSDGTVSETQYF
-	TRBD1	TRBV25-1	TRBJ2-5	TGTGCCAGCAGTCCCGACAGGGAACAAGAGACCCAGTACTTC	CASSPDREQETQYF
-	TRBD1	TRBV11-2	TRBJ2-7	TGTGCCAGCAGCTTCCGGGACAGGGTCGACGAGCAGTACTTC	CASSFRDRVDEQYF
-	-	TRBV5-1	TRBJ1-2	TGCGCCAGCAGCCCCGTGTCCCGGGACTTATATGGCTACACCTTC	CASSPVSRDLYGYTF
-	TRBD2	TRBV10-3	TRBJ2-7	TGTGCCATCAGGCCTACTAGCGGGACCGGCCCAGGGGAGCAGTACTTC	CAIRPTSGTGPGEQYF
-	-	TRBV27	TRBJ2-5	TGTGCCAGCAGTCCTGGACTGAAGCAAGAGACCCAGTACTTC	CASSPGLKQETQYF
few	-	TRBV11-2	TRBJ1-2	TGTGCCAGCAGCCCCCGCGCGGGGGCGGACTATGGCTACACCTTC	CASSPRAGADYGYTF
-	TRBD1	TRBV11-2	TRBJ1-4	TGTGCCAGCAGCTCGGGACAGGGGGGTGAAAAACTGTTTTTT	CASSSGQGGEKLFF
-	TRBD2	TRBV14	TRBJ2-1	TGTGCCAGCAGCCAACCCGGGACTAGTTATCAGCAGTTCTTC	CASSQPGTSYQQFF
-	-	TRBV9	TRBJ2-2	TGTGCCAGCAGCGTAGTTAGCTACACCGGGGAGCTGTTTTTT	CASSVVSYTGELFF
once	-	TRBV7-8	TRBJ2-3	TGTGCCAGCGGCCGGACTTACAGCACAGATACGCAGTATTTT	CASGRTYSTDTQYF
-	-	TRBV9	TRBJ1-1	TGTGCCAGCAGCGTAGGAGGCCGCACTGAAGCTTTCTTT	CASSVGGRTEAFF
-	TRBD1	TRBV24-1	TRBJ2-3	TGTGCCACCAGTGATCCCTCCCGACAGGGGGCGCGGAATACGCAGTATTTT	CATSDPSRQGARNTQYF
-	-	TRBV2	TRBJ2-3	TGTGCCAGCAGTTCGGGGTCGGAGACTGTCACAGATACGCAGTATTTT	CASSSGSETVTDTQYF
-	TRBD2	TRBV30	TRBJ2-1	TGTGCCTGGAGAGCGGGATATGCTGAGCAGTTCTTC	CAWRAGYAEQFF
-	-	TRBV11-3	TRBJ2-4	TGTGCCAGCAGCTTAGATTCTAACATTCAGTACTTC	CASSLDSNIQYF
-	-	TRBV29-1	TRBJ2-7	TGCAGCGTTGTGAGCGGCCACGAGCAGTACTTC	CSVVSGHEQYF
-	TRBD2	TRBV5-1	TRBJ2-7	TGCGCCAGCAGCTTGGAGGCGGGGGGGACCTACGAGCAGTACTTC	CASSLEAGGTYEQYF
-	-	TRBV29-1	TRBJ1-4	TGCAGCGTTGAAGGGACAGCTAATGAAAAACTGTTTTTT	CSVEGTANEKLFF
-	TRBD1	TRBV6-5	TRBJ1-2	TGTGCCAGCAGTAGCCGGGACAGGGGATCATTCTTTAGCACCTTC	CASSSRDRGSFFSTF
-	-	TRBV3-1/TRBV3-2	TRBJ2-7	TGTGCCAGCAGGTCTACTACAAGCTACGAGCAGTACTTC	CASRSTTSYEQYF
-	TRBD2	TRBV30	TRBJ2-7	TGTGCCTGGAGTATCGGACTAGCGGGAGGGGATTACGAGCAGTACTTC	CAWSIGLAGGDYEQYF